This T cell receptor (beta chain) was documented in a study of shared clonotypes between healthy human individuals (TCRdb year 2020). For context, the study as a whole: The cohort included a few men and a couple of women between 18 and 49 years of age. Between about 0.94 and 8.9 billion PBMCs per donor were obtained by leukapheresis. Different laboratories and diverse techniques were used to prepare libraries and sequence TCR repertoires, to increase sequencing depth and limit assay-specific biases. To estimate repertoire size and how much clonotype sharing occurs between individuals, the study deeply sequenced the blood TCR repertoires of five healthy adults. For each donor, CD4 naive and CD4 memory were each given three plates, CD8 naive was given two plates, and CD8 memory was given one plate.

In the germline V gene, CDR1 corresponds to KGHSH and CDR2 to LQKENI. Between the V and J ends, shortened by 3 bases and 0 bases respectively, the junction contains 12 bases. The CDR3 numbers 16 residues from cysteine through phenylalanine. This entry keeps only the CDR3 DNA: 48 bases, framed from base 1. Donors were healthy HIV-negative adults with no recently reported acute infections or vaccinations. Every donor was a Caucasian adult living in Nashville, Tennessee, USA. CD4+ T cells were enriched through magnetic negative selection, after which naive cells were positively selected on CD45RA and the remaining negative fraction served as the memory subset. Blood was obtained by leukapheresis, after which PBMCs were separated by Ficoll-Histopaque density gradient centrifugation and cryopreserved in liquid nitrogen vapor phase. Analytical flow cytometry was used to check the purity and quantity of each magnetically sorted T cell population. Genomic DNA was isolated from every sorted fraction and measured by UV absorbance on a Nanodrop 2000c.

As to this clone: Its antigen has not been determined. Per-base quality was not reported, and no clone a single base away is much larger than it.

Using the deep immunoSEQ assay, multiplex PCR amplified TCR CDR3 regions from genomic DNA. Extracted genomic DNA from each cell subset was distributed evenly across all wells of several immunoSEQ 96-well plates, and each plate was treated as a replicate. Each replicate PCR for sorted subsets received 150 to 250 ng genomic DNA, equal to roughly 30,000 T cell genomes. Purified libraries were measured with a Qubit 3.0 fluorometer, size-checked on a Bioanalyzer 2100, and measured again with the KAPA Library Quantification kit. Each immunoSEQ 96-well plate was sequenced on its own single-read 150-cycle Illumina NextSeq 550 flow cell. On the study's bioinformatics: Because only junctional sequences without quality scores were contained in the immunoSEQ output, filtering matching that applied to full-length reads could not be performed. Sequences were annotated with PyIR, a Python wrapper for IgBLAST v1.9, using IMGT germline references to assign V/J genes and CDR3. Reads were filtered out if the reads had weak V/J assignments (E-value above 1e-6), no CDR3, stop codons, out-of-frame junctions, or ambiguous translated residues. A V3J clonotype was defined by an identical inferred V gene, J gene, and CDR3 amino acid sequence. To compute the percentage overlap between repertoires, the number of shared unique clonotypes was divided by the size of the smaller repertoire. Three approaches were used to assess repertoire richness: RTK rarefaction, the Chao1 estimator, and Recon v2.1 estimates of unobserved clonotypes. Generation probabilities were computed with OLGA for all TCRbeta clonotypes obtained by the gDNA method from a few donors. TCRdb limited this immuneACCESS table to in-frame rearrangements with V and J called. A share of clones is missing; checked studies link under half to unresolved V genes, and the rest is unexplained. The V and J calls and the clone size are those of that table, but D and trimming were determined from the DNA. In this sample the table shows a few hundred thousand clones, roughly 97% of which occur a single time. The leading ten clones occupy about 0.057% of the sample.

Results and caveats for the whole study, not just this receptor: Rarefaction of sorted-subset datasets indicated incomplete sequencing despite the large sequencing depth. Across several donors, approximately 4.9% of naive CD4, 3% to 4% of naive CD8, under 2.5% of memory CD4, and 0.4% of memory CD8 clonotypes were shared. Naive subsets generally had larger estimated clonotype richness than memory subsets. Because the study included a small number of donors, the genetic and exposure-history diversity represented was limited. Sampling was restricted to blood, and TCR repertoires in tissues likely differ from the TCR repertoires found in blood. Pairwise subsampling indicated that sequencing depth was expected to affect the degree of clonotype sharing among donors. Higher generation probabilities were observed for clonotypes shared by all four sorted-subset donors than for non-shared clonotypes.

Sequencing was done on a sample of naive CD4+ T cells sorted from blood. The intended sense of this specimen's cell subset or site label: CD45RA+ positively selected. The chain was built from TRBV18 and TRBJ1-5; matching of 5 bases hints at TRBD1 as the D gene. This clonotype originated in a woman aged 25 to 39 in good health. The CDR3: CASSPQGPSSNQPQHF. The sequenced DNA is TGTGCCAGCTCACCTCAGGGACCGTCTAGCAATCAGCCCCAGCATTTT. Joined to the reference TRBV18 and TRBJ1-5 proteins, this CDR3 gives the full variable domain: NAGVMQNPRHLVRRRGQEARLRCSPMKGHSHVYWYRQLPEEGLKFMVYLQKENIIDESGMPKERFSAEFPKEGPSILRIQQVVRGDSAAYFCASSPQGPSSNQPQHFGDGTRLSIL.